Below, 16 T cell receptor beta chains from the same sample are listed, as sequenced in a study of cytomegalovirus exposure and HLA in healthy donors. Amplification used 60 Vbeta primers and 13 Jbeta primers. TCRdb's table, derived via immunoSEQ multiplex PCR, lists solely in-frame clones and lacks some. The sample has 100,000 to 150,000 clones, under 85% seen once. Input material: PBMCs. The receptors were sampled from a woman between 45 and 65 years old in good health and CMV-seropositive.

This clone was found a few times. The V gene is TRBV6-5, the J gene TRBJ1-2; 10 nucleotides match TRBD1. Unmatched junction bases numbered 9, after V lost 7 bases and J lost 7 bases. CDR1 is MNHEY, CDR2 SVGAGI, per germline. The CDR3 covers 14 residues. The CDR3 sequence: CASKSRQGAFGYTF. DNA for the CDR3: TGTGCCAGCAAAAGTCGACAGGGGGCCTTTGGCTACACCTTC.

J is TRBJ2-1 and V is TRBV7-7, with 7 bases identical to TRBD1. V lost 11 bases to trimming and J lost 2 bases; unmatched junction nucleotides: 6. Germline-derived CDR1 and CDR2 are SSHAT and FNYEAQ (reference sequence). The CDR3 spans 13 residues. The CDR3 DNA reads as TGTGCCGTTGGCAGGGGGACCTACAATGAGCAGTTCTTC. Translating it yields CAVGRGTYNEQFF.

This clone was seen just once. The sample has other DNA sequences that encode this CDR3 too. The CDR3 coding sequence is TGCGCCAGCAGCCCGTCAGGGCGCACTGAAGCTTTCTTT. It translates to CASSPSGRTEAFF. The V gene is TRBV5-1, the J gene TRBJ1-1, with a weak D call TRBD1 (5 bases). The germline V and J ends were trimmed by 4 bases and 4 bases, with 11 bases remaining between them. The CDR3 runs to 13 residues. The germline V gene has CDR1 SGHRS and CDR2 YFSETQ.

There are a few counts of this clone. The rearrangement uses TRBV4-1 and TRBJ2-1; TRBD1 aligns across 8 bases. The CDR3 sequence is 15 residues long. CDR1 and CDR2 (germline): MGHRA, YSYEKL. The J segment lost 8 bases and the V segment lost 4 bases, leaving 10 bases of the junction unmatched. CDR3 DNA: TGCGCCAGCAGCCTTGGACAGGGACCTTCTTATGAGCAGTTCTTC. Translated, it gives CASSLGQGPSYEQFF.

The rearrangement joins TRBV18 to TRBJ2-6, with D unresolved. CDR3 length equals 17 residues. V lost 1 base, J lost 0 bases, and 10 bases lay in between. Germline-derived CDR1 and CDR2 are KGHSH and LQKENI. The CDR3, as DNA: TGTGCCAGCTCACCACGACACCTTGTCTCTGGGGCCAACGTCCTGACTTTC. Translated, it gives CASSPRHLVSGANVLTF.

The rearrangement uses TRBV5-6 and TRBJ1-5; D perhaps matches TRBD1 (5 bases). The CDR3 totals 16 residues. Trimming removed 1 base at V and 4 bases at J, with 15 bases between. The germline V gene has CDR1 SGHDT and CDR2 YYEEEE. This chain's CDR3 is CASSLRGGRINQPQHF. CDR3 in DNA: TGTGCCAGCAGCTTGCGGGGGGGACGAATTAATCAGCCCCAGCATTTT. Drawing the rest from reference TRBV5-6 and TRBJ1-5, the complete variable domain is DAGVTQSPTHLIKTRGQQVTLRCSPKSGHDTVSWYQQALGQGPQFIFQYYEEEERQRGNFPDRFSGHQFPNYSSELNVNALLLGDSALYLCASSLRGGRINQPQHFGDGTRLSIL.

Only one count was recorded for this clone. The chain combines TRBV5-5 with TRBJ1-4; perhaps TRBD1 as D (6 bases). The V gene lost 3 bases and the J gene lost 4 bases, with 10 bases spanning the gap. The germline CDR1 and CDR2 sequences are SGHKS and YYEKEE (reference sequence). This CDR3 is built from 14 residues. CDR3 sequence: CASSYFRGNEKLFF. The DNA of the CDR3 is TGTGCCAGCAGCTATTTCAGGGGTAATGAAAAACTGTTTTTT.

The chain employs TRBV19 and TRBJ1-1, with D uncertain. This CDR3 spans 11 amino acids. Germline V gene data show CDR1 as LNHDA and CDR2 as SQIVND (reference sequence). V lost 3 bases and J lost 4, with 3 bases in between. The CDR3 nucleotides are TGTGCCAGTAGTATGCGCACTGAAGCTTTCTTT. Its protein product is CASSMRTEAFF.

Here the CDR3 DNA reads TGTGCCAGCACAGGGTCAGAGACCCAGTACTTC. It codes for CASTGSETQYF. V gene TRBV2 combines with J gene TRBJ2-5, with D possibly being TRBD1 (5 bases). Germline CDR1 is SNHLY and CDR2 is FYNNEI. V was cut by 7 bases and J by 4 bases, with 7 bases left in between. The CDR3 is made up of 11 amino acids.

This clone was found a few times. The CDR3 DNA reads TGTGCCAGCAGCCAAGAGACTTTAGGGACAGGGGCTGAAAAACTGTTTTTT. As protein: CASSQETLGTGAEKLFF. The gene calls are TRBV4-2 and TRBJ1-4, with 10 positions matching TRBD1. This CDR3 spans 17 amino acids. Germline V lookup: CDR1 LGHNA, CDR2 YNFKEQ. V gave up 0 bases and J gave up 7 bases; unmatched junction bases: 8.

The V call is TRBV28, the J call TRBJ1-3; maybe TRBD1 (6 bases). The germline gives CDR1 MDHEN, CDR2 SYDVKM. Trimming cost V 8 bases and J 0 bases, with 14 bases left between them. This CDR3 contains 15 residues. The CDR3 reads CASGLQGYSGNTIYF. In DNA form, the CDR3 reads TGTGCCAGCGGATTACAGGGTTACTCTGGAAACACCATATATTTT.

V and J are TRBV29-1 and TRBJ2-2; D is ambiguous. Per germline, CDR1 SQVTM and CDR2 ANQGSEA. Trimming cost V 4 bases and J 1 base, with 7 bases left between them. The CDR3 has 13 residues. The CDR3 DNA reads TGCAGCGTTGGATTTAGGAACACCGGGGAGCTGTTTTTT. Translated, it gives CSVGFRNTGELFF.

The CDR3 here is CASSRNRGPDQPQHF. CDR3 sequence (DNA): TGTGCCAGTAGCCGTAACAGGGGGCCGGATCAGCCCCAGCATTTT. The genes are TRBV19 and TRBJ1-5; 9 bases are shared with TRBD1. The CDR3 has 15 amino acids. Germline V gene data show CDR1 as LNHDA and CDR2 as SQIVND (reference sequence). V was clipped by 6 bases and J by 5 bases; unmatched bases: 8.

The chain employs TRBV5-1 and TRBJ2-3; unclear D gene. CDR3 size: 12 residues. V lost 2 bases to trimming and J lost 2 bases, with 3 bases between them. Germline V gives CDR1 SGHRS, CDR2 YFSETQ. For the CDR3, the DNA is TGCGCCAGCAGCTTACTCACAGATACGCAGTATTTT. Translation gives CASSLLTDTQYF.

The chain combines TRBV28 with TRBJ1-2, with 9 positions matching TRBD1. There are 15 residues in the CDR3. The V segment lost 5 bases and the J segment 4 bases; nucleotides outside the gene matches: 8. Germline CDR1 MDHEN, CDR2 SYDVKM. In DNA form, the CDR3 reads TGTGCCAGCAGTCCGGGGGGACAGGGCGGCTATGGCTACACCTTC. It specifies CASSPGGQGGYGYTF.

J is TRBJ2-7 and V is TRBV9; D unclear. The germline V gene encodes CDR1 SGDLS and CDR2 YYNGEE. The CDR3 spans 16 residues. The V end lost 1 base, the J end lost 4 bases, and 18 bases lay between the germline ends. CDR3: CASSVSPTTEFYEQYF. The CDR3 nucleotides are TGTGCCAGCAGCGTATCACCAACTACCGAATTTTACGAGCAGTACTTC.